The next 27 T cell receptor beta chains were all read from a single sample in a study of OX40 agonist ivuxolimab in advanced cancers. Data came from immunoSEQ multiplex PCR; TCRdb stores just in-frame clones and leaves some out. The top ten clones hold roughly half of a sample with around 20,000 clones, just under 85% of them seen once. This material consisted of CD4+ or CD8+ T cells sorted from blood, taken in a trial of the OX40 agonist ivuxolimab. These receptors were obtained from an adult with an advanced solid tumor such as melanoma, head and neck, liver or kidney cancer.

This clone was recorded only once. This chain connects TRBV6-5 to TRBJ2-7; 7 bases align to TRBD1. Germline V gene sequence: CDR1 MNHEY, CDR2 SVGAGI. V was clipped by 4 bases and J by 6 bases; unmatched bases: 9. This CDR3 has 14 residues. CDR3 in amino acids: CASSSLRDSAEQYF. DNA of the CDR3: TGTGCCAGCAGTTCCCTCCGGGACAGTGCCGAGCAGTACTTC.

V usage is TRBV7-6 and J usage is TRBJ1-1; D call uncertain. The V gene lost 3 bases and the J gene lost 2 bases, with 4 bases spanning the gap. The CDR3 spans 12 residues. Looked up from germline, CDR1 is SGHVS and CDR2 is FNYEAQ. The CDR3 protein is CASSFLNTEAFF. In nucleotides, the CDR3 is TGTGCCAGCAGCTTCTTAAACACTGAAGCTTTCTTT.

The chain recombines TRBV7-2 with TRBJ1-4; perhaps TRBD1 as D (6 bases). The CDR3 extends over 15 amino acids. V gave up 1 base and J gave up 8 bases, with 14 bases separating them. Germline V CDR1 and CDR2: SGHTA, FQGNSA. The CDR3 DNA follows: TGTGCCAGCAGCTTAGGAGGGGCAGGGGTGGAAAAACTGTTTTTT. Its protein product is CASSLGGAGVEKLFF.

This chain joins TRBV11-2 and TRBJ1-2, with 9 bases identical to TRBD1. V dropped 3 bases and J dropped 4; count of bases not matched to a gene: 9. Germline CDR1 SGHAT, CDR2 FQNNGV. CDR3 length: 16 residues. The DNA for the CDR3 is TGTGCCAGCAGCTTGACGGGGACAGGGAGCCCCTATGGCTACACCTTC. Protein: CASSLTGTGSPYGYTF.

The chain has TRBV15 and TRBJ2-1; possibly TRBD1 for D (6 bases). CDR1 and CDR2 (germline): LNHNV, YYDKDF (reference sequence). This CDR3 has 16 amino acids. Deletions cut 5 bases from V and 5 bases from J, with 19 bases between. CDR3 sequence reads: CATSREPGDYDNEQFF. The CDR3 DNA reads as TGTGCCACCAGCCGGGAACCAGGGGATTACGACAATGAGCAGTTCTTC.

This chain joins TRBV11-2 and TRBJ2-1, with D maybe TRBD2 (6 bases). Germline CDR1 reads SGHAT; CDR2 reads FQNNGV. Trimming shortened V by 5 bases and J by 2 bases, and 19 bases separated the two germline ends. The CDR3 contains 17 residues. CDR3 loop: CASSPTRGTPAYNEQFF. The CDR3 DNA reads TGTGCCAGCAGCCCCACACGAGGGACTCCAGCCTACAATGAGCAGTTCTTC. Full variable domain (missing parts from reference TRBV11-2 and TRBJ2-1): EAGVAQSPRYKIIEKRQSVAFWCNPISGHATLYWYQQILGQGPKLLIQFQNNGVVDDSQLPKDRFSAERLKGVDSTLKIQPAKLEDSAVYLCASSPTRGTPAYNEQFFGPGTRLTVL.

The CDR3 DNA reads TGTGCCAGCAGCTCCGGGCCTAGGGGGGACAGTCACTACGAGCAGTACTTC. Protein sequence: CASSSGPRGDSHYEQYF. The chain joins TRBV7-6 to TRBJ2-7; possibly TRBD1 for D (7 bases). Trimming shortened V by 4 bases and J by 3 bases, and 22 bases separated the two germline ends. This CDR3 comprises 17 residues. The V gene's germline CDR1 is SGHVS and CDR2 FNYEAQ.

This clone is a singleton in its sample. This sequence joins TRBV12-5 and TRBJ2-1; weak D call: TRBD1 (6 bases). CDR1 is LGHNT and CDR2 is FRNRAP in the germline V gene. This CDR3 is built from 14 residues. The V end was cut by 9 bases, the J end by 10 bases, with 22 bases between. The CDR3 reads CASRPLTGFGEQFF. The CDR3 DNA follows: TGTGCTAGCCGCCCCCTTACAGGGTTCGGAGAGCAGTTCTTC.

The chain employs TRBV4-1 and TRBJ2-1, with a weak D call TRBD2 (7 bases). The CDR3 is made up of 16 amino acids. The germline CDR1 and CDR2 sequences are MGHRA and YSYEKL. Trimming took off 7 bases at V and 4 bases at J, with 20 bases between the two ends. CDR3 coding DNA: TGCGCCAGCACCCCCCACGTCGGGGGGCAATACAATGAGCAGTTCTTC. Protein: CASTPHVGGQYNEQFF.

J is TRBJ1-5 and V is TRBV28, with D perhaps matching TRBD1 (6 bases). CDR3 length: 14 amino acids. Between the trimmed V and J ends, which lost 3 bases and 3 bases, there was a span of 9 bases. The germline V gene has CDR1 MDHEN and CDR2 SYDVKM. The CDR3 sequence: CASSFTGPNQPQHF. The CDR3 DNA is TGTGCCAGCAGTTTCACAGGGCCCAATCAGCCCCAGCATTTT.

This clone was observed a few times. This chain uses TRBV1 with TRBJ1-2; the D segment call TRBD1 is taken from the table without a DNA check. TRBV1 is marked as a pseudogene. The CDR3 totals 15 residues. CDR3 sequence: CTSSPGTGPNYGYTF. CDR3 coding DNA: TGCACCAGCAGTCCCGGGACAGGGCCTAACTATGGCTACACCTTC.

The gene calls are TRBV7-9 and TRBJ1-2; TRBD1 is a possible D gene (6 bases). V lost 4 bases and J 4 bases, leaving 16 bases between the germline ends. The CDR3 consists of 15 residues. Germline assignment: CDR1 SEHNR and CDR2 FQNEAQ (reference sequence). CDR3 region: CASSSGERGVYGYTF. CDR3 sequence (DNA): TGTGCCAGCAGCTCAGGGGAGAGGGGGGTCTATGGCTACACCTTC.

This chain connects TRBV28 to TRBJ2-7; 10 bases are a match to TRBD1. Unmatched junction bases numbered 5, after V lost 3 bases and J lost 3 bases. The CDR3 consists of 15 residues. Germline CDR1 MDHEN, CDR2 SYDVKM. The CDR3 region has the DNA TGTGCCAGCAGTTTCCCAGGGACAGGGGACTACGAGCAGTACTTC. Its translation is CASSFPGTGDYEQYF.

The chain links TRBV6-1 to TRBJ1-5; D gene unclear. Germline-derived CDR1 and CDR2 are MNHNS and SASEGT. V lost 3 bases to trimming and J lost 7 bases, with 7 bases between them. The length of the CDR3 is 12 residues. The CDR3 DNA is TGTGCCAGCAGTGATTATGGACAGCCCCAGCATTTT. Translated, it gives CASSDYGQPQHF.

This sequence joins TRBV7-6 and TRBJ2-1; 7 positions match TRBD2. V lost 0 bases to trimming and J lost 0 bases; unmatched junction nucleotides: 5. Germline CDR1 reads SGHVS; CDR2 reads FNYEAQ. The CDR3 extends over 17 amino acids. The CDR3 region is CASSLAMRGSSYNEQFF. The CDR3 coding sequence is TGTGCCAGCAGCTTAGCGATGCGGGGGAGCTCCTACAATGAGCAGTTCTTC.

The chain carries TRBV5-1 and TRBJ2-7, with D possibly being TRBD1 or TRBD2 (5 bases each). V was trimmed by 3 bases and J by 2 bases, leaving 15 bases between them. The germline CDR1 and CDR2 sequences are SGHRS and YFSETQ. This CDR3 has 15 amino acids. Written as DNA, the CDR3 is TGCGCCAGCAGCTCCACCCGGGGCGCTACCTACGAGCAGTACTTC. Translating it yields CASSSTRGATYEQYF.

The genes are TRBV7-3 and TRBJ2-3; D gene ambiguous. Germline assignment: CDR1 SGHTA and CDR2 FQGTGA. Deletions cut 4 bases from V and 6 bases from J, with 11 bases between. This CDR3 has 13 amino acids. The CDR3 region has the DNA TGTGCCAGCAGCTCGTATCTTAGCGATACGCAGTATTTT. Translating gives CASSSYLSDTQYF.

This clone is medium-sized (0.01 to 0.1%) in the sample. The identical CDR3 is also encoded by other nucleotide sequences in the sample. This chain connects TRBV9 to TRBJ1-1; tentatively, D is TRBD1 (5 bases). V was clipped by 7 bases and J by 1 base, with 8 bases between them. This CDR3 region has 12 residues. CDR1 is SGDLS, CDR2 YYNGEE, per germline. The CDR3 bases are TGTGCCAGCCAGGGCGCGAACACTGAAGCTTTCTTT. Translation gives CASQGANTEAFF. Complete variable domain (other parts from reference TRBV9 and TRBJ1-1): DSGVTQTPKHLITATGQRVTLRCSPRSGDLSVYWYQQSLDQGLQFLIQYYNGEERAKGNILERFSAQQFPDLHSELNLSSLELGDSALYFCASQGANTEAFFGQGTRLTVV.

The chain couples TRBV27 to TRBJ1-5; tentatively, D is TRBD1 (5 bases). The CDR3 runs to 16 residues. Germline-derived CDR1 and CDR2 are MNHEY and SMNVEV (reference sequence). V was clipped by 4 bases and J by 6 bases, with 19 bases between them. The CDR3 bases are TGTGCCAGCAGTTCCTTGTGGCAGGGAGCGATTCAGCCCCAGCATTTT. It yields the protein CASSSLWQGAIQPQHF.

The CDR3 sequence is CASSLSLPVTEAFF. CDR3 in DNA: TGTGCCAGCAGTTTGTCGCTCCCGGTCACTGAAGCTTTCTTT. The chain has TRBV27 and TRBJ1-1; D gene uncertain. CDR1 MNHEY and CDR2 SMNVEV come from the germline V gene (reference sequence). This CDR3 region has 14 residues. V was cut by 3 bases and J by 4 bases, with 12 bases left in between.

This chain connects TRBV27 to TRBJ2-7; maybe TRBD2 (7 bases). Germline V CDR1 and CDR2: MNHEY, SMNVEV (reference sequence). Trimming pared 1 base from V and 3 bases from J, leaving 13 bases between. The CDR3 consists of 15 residues. CDR3 amino acids: CASSLLDSGDYEQYF. The CDR3 bases are TGTGCCAGCAGTTTATTGGACAGCGGGGACTACGAGCAGTACTTC.

The sample holds a few counts of this clone. The chain has TRBV27 and TRBJ2-1; TRBD1 aligns across 11 bases. Germline values: CDR1 MNHEY, CDR2 SMNVEV (reference sequence). With V trimmed by 3 bases and J by 4 bases, 5 bases remained unmatched. The CDR3 is made up of 16 amino acids. CDR3 nucleotide sequence: TGTGCCAGCAGTTTTATAGGGACAGGGGGGTACAATGAGCAGTTCTTC. Its protein product is CASSFIGTGGYNEQFF.

This clone has only a few counts. The V and J genes are TRBV7-9 and TRBJ1-2; TRBD1 matches 9 bases. CDR3 length equals 15 residues. Germline CDR1 and CDR2: SEHNR and FQNEAQ (reference sequence). Trimming removed 5 bases from V and 0 bases from J; junction bases left unmatched: 4. CDR3 DNA sequence: TGTGCCAGCAGCCGACAGGGGGAGGCTAACTATGGCTACACCTTC. The encoded protein is CASSRQGEANYGYTF.

The rearrangement joins TRBV25-1 to TRBJ2-1, with TRBD2 matching 9 bases. This CDR3 is built from 13 residues. The junction had 7 bases not matched to a gene; V was cut back by 7 bases and J by 9 bases. CDR1 is MGHDK, CDR2 SYGVNS, per germline. The CDR3 coding sequence is TGTGCCAGCACTACGGTAGCGGGGGCTGAGCAGTTCTTC. It translates to CASTTVAGAEQFF.

V gene TRBV16 combines with J gene TRBJ1-1, with a possible D match to TRBD1 (6 bases). Trimming pared 1 base from V and 4 bases from J, leaving 7 bases between. This CDR3 contains 13 residues. CDR1 is KGHSY, CDR2 FQNENV, per germline. CDR3 nucleotides: TGTGCCAGCAGCCAATGGGGGCGCACTGAAGCTTTCTTT. It is translated as CASSQWGRTEAFF.

J is TRBJ1-2 and V is TRBV7-9; no clear D. CDR1 is SEHNR, CDR2 FQNEAQ, per germline (reference sequence). There are 13 residues in the CDR3. The V gene lost 3 bases and the J gene lost 3 bases, with 8 bases spanning the gap. The CDR3 reads CASSFPAYYGYTF. The CDR3, as DNA: TGTGCCAGCAGCTTTCCGGCGTACTATGGCTACACCTTC.

The chain recombines TRBV2 with TRBJ1-6; 7 nucleotides agree with TRBD1. Germline V gene data show CDR1 as SNHLY and CDR2 as FYNNEI. The trim removed 10 bases at V and 0 bases at J, leaving 21 bases unmatched. The CDR3 is made up of 20 amino acids. The CDR3 DNA reads TGTGCCACGGACGCGAGGAACAGGGGAACCCCGAGCTCCTATAATTCACCCCTCCACTTT. This gives the protein CATDARNRGTPSSYNSPLHF.